This record covers a single T cell receptor beta chain. Its antigen remains unidentified. The study drew the donors from its approximately 110-subject validation cohort, separate from the roughly 670-subject first cohort. The data originate from a study of cytomegalovirus exposure and HLA in healthy donors. Looking at the study overall: The roughly 120 validation repertoires used the same platform as the roughly 620 first-cohort repertoires, a later analysis reported.

Study results and caveats: Subsequent analysis found a tendency for first-cohort TCR clusters to co-occur within the 120 validation repertoires.

V lost 5 bases and J 4 bases, leaving 9 bases between the germline ends. Germline V gene lookup returns CDR1 SGHAT and CDR2 FQNNGV. The CDR3 totals 12 residues. This table comes from immunoSEQ multiplex PCR, and its TCRdb copy is limited to in-frame clones, with some not included. The table has approximately 230,000 clones, about 88% seen once. The receptor was derived from a man between 18 and 29 years old in good health and CMV-seropositive. V is TRBV11-2 and J is TRBJ2-7; possible D gene TRBD2, 6 bases. The sample comprised PBMCs. The CDR3 here is CASSPGTYEQYF. DNA of the CDR3: TGTGCCAGCAGCCCCGGGACTTACGAGCAGTACTTC.